This entry lists 30 T cell receptor beta chains sequenced from one sample in a study of cytomegalovirus exposure and HLA in healthy donors. Primers included in the PCR were 60 Vbeta and 13 Jbeta primers. TCRdb's table, derived via immunoSEQ multiplex PCR, lists solely in-frame clones and lacks some. This table has fewer than 80,000 clones, 65% to 80% appearing once. The sample taken for sequencing was PBMCs. Receptors originate from a man younger than 45 in good health and CMV-seronegative.

DNA for the CDR3: TGTGCCAGCAGTTATCCGGGAAACACTGAAGCTTTCTTT. Translation: CASSYPGNTEAFF. The chain carries TRBV27 and TRBJ1-1; D not resolved. This CDR3 spans 13 amino acids. With 4 bases removed from V and 2 bases from J, the gap between germline ends came to 8 bases. The V gene's germline CDR1 is MNHEY and CDR2 SMNVEV (reference sequence).

With regard to this clone: Relative to the germline gene, one junction end is altered; a read error may explain this. The chain carries TRBV2 and TRBJ1-3, with unresolved D. This CDR3 is built from 11 residues. CDR1 is SNHLY and CDR2 is FYNNEI in the germline V gene. CDR3 bases: TGTGCCAGCAGTGGCCTGAGGGTTTTGGATTTT. It encodes CASSGLRVLDF.

J is TRBJ2-3 and V is TRBV29-1; tentative D call: TRBD2 (6 bases). With 7 bases removed from V and 2 bases from J, the gap between germline ends came to 10 bases. The CDR3 covers 12 residues. CDR1 and CDR2 from the germline V gene are SQVTM and ANQGSEA. CDR3 residues: CSERTNTDTQYF. The CDR3 DNA reads TGCAGCGAGCGGACTAACACAGATACGCAGTATTTT.

This chain joins TRBV9 and TRBJ2-6; possibly TRBD1 for D (6 bases). The CDR3 runs 16 residues. Germline-derived CDR1 and CDR2 are SGDLS and YYNGEE. V was cut by 4 bases and J by 4 bases, with 15 bases left in between. The DNA of the CDR3 is TGTGCCAGCAGCCCAGGGGCGAGGGGGGGGGCCAACGTCCTGACTTTC. Its protein product is CASSPGARGGANVLTF.

This clone was seen once. V usage is TRBV7-2 and J usage is TRBJ1-3; 7 positions match TRBD1. Trimming at V came to 2 bases and at J to 0 bases, leaving 7 bases not matched to a gene. Germline-derived CDR1 and CDR2 are SGHTA and FQGNSA. This CDR3 region has 17 residues. This CDR3 reads CASSLLGTASSGNTIYF. The CDR3 DNA reads as TGTGCCAGCAGCTTACTTGGGACAGCAAGCTCTGGAAACACCATATATTTT. Full variable domain (rest looked up from reference TRBV7-2 and TRBJ1-3): GAGVSQSPSNKVTEKGKDVELRCDPISGHTALYWYRQSLGQGLEFLIYFQGNSAPDKSGLPSDRFSAERTGGSVSTLTIQRTQQEDSAVYLCASSLLGTASSGNTIYFGEGSWLTVV.

The V gene is TRBV5-4, the J gene TRBJ1-1, with D possibly matching TRBD1 (5 bases). The V and J ends lost 4 bases and 10 bases respectively, with 14 bases between them. The CDR3 sequence is 12 residues long. Germline CDR1 is SGHNT and CDR2 is YYREEE (reference sequence). The CDR3 DNA is TGTGCCAGCAGCCCTCGGGGGGTGGGAGCTTTCTTT. Translation: CASSPRGVGAFF.

This chain uses TRBV11-2 with TRBJ2-7; the match to TRBD1 covers 9 bases. V shed 0 bases, J shed 3 bases, and the junction held 18 bases outside the gene matches. CDR1 SGHAT and CDR2 FQNNGV come from the germline V gene. This CDR3 is built from 20 residues. CDR3 region: CASSLDLRDRARYSNYEQYF. The DNA of the CDR3 is TGTGCCAGCAGCTTAGATCTCCGGGACAGGGCCAGGTATAGTAACTACGAGCAGTACTTC. Full variable domain (missing parts from reference TRBV11-2 and TRBJ2-7): EAGVAQSPRYKIIEKRQSVAFWCNPISGHATLYWYQQILGQGPKLLIQFQNNGVVDDSQLPKDRFSAERLKGVDSTLKIQPAKLEDSAVYLCASSLDLRDRARYSNYEQYFGPGTRLTVT.

The chain recombines TRBV2 with TRBJ2-5, with 13 bases that match TRBD2. Germline-derived CDR1 and CDR2 are SNHLY and FYNNEI. The CDR3 sequence is 15 residues long. The ends lost 3 bases at V and 4 bases at J; junction bases unmatched: 2. As DNA, the CDR3 is TGTGCCAGCAGTGATGGACTAGCGGGGGTAGAGACCCAGTACTTC. Translating it yields CASSDGLAGVETQYF.

The sample holds a few counts of this clone. The gene calls are TRBV11-2 and TRBJ1-2, with 9 bases that match TRBD1. Unmatched junction bases numbered 5, after V lost 3 bases and J lost 3 bases. The CDR3 consists of 15 residues. The V gene's germline CDR1 is SGHAT and CDR2 FQNNGV. The CDR3 bases are TGTGCCAGCAGCTTTAACGGACAGGGGTACTATGGCTACACCTTC. Translation gives CASSFNGQGYYGYTF.

The chain links TRBV7-2 to TRBJ1-3; D call uncertain. The CDR3 length is 15 residues. Deletions cut 3 bases from V and 0 bases from J, with 9 bases between. Germline values: CDR1 SGHTA, CDR2 FQGNSA. CDR3 in amino acids: CASSFQAISGNTIYF. CDR3 sequence (DNA): TGTGCCAGCAGCTTCCAGGCGATCTCTGGAAACACCATATATTTT.

The chain uses TRBV29-1 and TRBJ1-2; 8 nucleotides match TRBD1. V was pared by 5 bases and J by 5 bases, with 7 bases of the junction left unmatched. The germline gives CDR1 SQVTM, CDR2 ANQGSEA. The CDR3 has 13 residues. In nucleotides, the CDR3 is TGCAGCGTTCGGCAGGGGGCAATGTATGGCTACACCTTC. Protein: CSVRQGAMYGYTF.

V and J are TRBV30 and TRBJ2-1; 7 bases align to TRBD2. CDR1 is GTSNPN and CDR2 is SVGIG in the germline V gene (reference sequence). V shed 0 bases, J shed 5 bases, and the junction held 4 bases outside the gene matches. This CDR3 has 14 residues. CDR3 DNA sequence: TGTGCCTGGAGTGTAAGACTAGCCAACAATGAGCAGTTCTTC. It is translated as CAWSVRLANNEQFF.

V usage is TRBV19 and J usage is TRBJ1-1; D remains ambiguous. In germline, CDR1 is LNHDA, CDR2 SQIVND (reference sequence). Trimming took 1 base from V and 2 from J, leaving 5 bases between them. The CDR3 sequence is 13 residues long. This CDR3 reads CASSIGANTEAFF. The CDR3 DNA reads as TGTGCCAGTAGTATAGGGGCCAACACTGAAGCTTTCTTT.

The chain uses TRBV6-6 and TRBJ1-2, with TRBD1 as a possible D gene (6 bases). V lost 5 bases to trimming and J lost 4 bases, with 11 bases between them. CDR1 is MNHNY, CDR2 SVGAGI, per germline (reference sequence). This CDR3 comprises 13 residues. The CDR3 DNA sequence: TGTGCCAGCAGTCCGGACAGAGCCTATGGCTACACCTTC. Amino acids: CASSPDRAYGYTF.

The chain carries TRBV2 and TRBJ2-5, with unresolved D. Deletions cut 3 bases from V and 6 bases from J, with 11 bases between. CDR3 length: 13 residues. The germline V gene has CDR1 SNHLY and CDR2 FYNNEI. The CDR3 here is CASSDGPPQTQYF. The CDR3 coding sequence is TGTGCCAGCAGTGACGGTCCACCCCAGACCCAGTACTTC.

This sequence joins TRBV27 and TRBJ2-1, with 8 bases identical to TRBD2. The CDR3 covers 15 residues. Trimming took 0 bases from V and 12 from J; bases not matched to a gene: 10. Germline CDR1 is MNHEY and CDR2 is SMNVEV (reference sequence). CDR3 DNA: TGTGCCAGCAGTTTATCGAGGGGACTAGTTACGGGGCAGTTCTTC. Residues: CASSLSRGLVTGQFF.

The chain carries TRBV11-2 and TRBJ1-2; D is possibly TRBD1 (5 bases). V lost 1 base, J lost 4 bases, and 7 bases lay in between. CDR3 length: 13 residues. Germline V gene sequence: CDR1 SGHAT, CDR2 FQNNGV. The CDR3 DNA sequence: TGTGCCAGCAGCTTAGCGACAGCCTATGGCTACACCTTC. Its protein product is CASSLATAYGYTF.

This clone was counted a single time. The gene calls are TRBV27 and TRBJ2-1; TRBD1 matches 7 bases. The CDR3 extends over 15 amino acids. V shed 6 bases and J 2 bases; nucleotides not matched to a gene: 7. In germline, CDR1 is MNHEY, CDR2 SMNVEV (reference sequence). The CDR3 nucleotides read TGTGCCAGCAGCGCAGGGGGTCCCCCCTACAATGAGCAGTTCTTC. Its protein product is CASSAGGPPYNEQFF.

This clone was recorded a few times. This rearrangement joins TRBV12-5 to TRBJ1-4; TRBD1 aligns across 9 bases. Per germline, CDR1 LGHNT and CDR2 FRNRAP. This CDR3 contains 15 residues. V lost 5 bases to trimming and J lost 4 bases; unmatched junction nucleotides: 5. The CDR3 spells CASGAGTGLNEKLFF. DNA of the CDR3: TGTGCTAGTGGTGCGGGGACAGGGCTTAATGAAAAACTGTTTTTT.

This rearrangement joins TRBV10-3 to TRBJ2-3, with unresolved D. CDR3 length equals 12 residues. V shed 4 bases and J shed 4 bases, with 6 bases lying between them. Germline V lookup: CDR1 ENHRY, CDR2 SYGVKD. The CDR3 region has the DNA TGTGCCATCAGTGTTTACTCAGATACGCAGTATTTT. Amino acids: CAISVYSDTQYF.

CDR3 nucleotide sequence: TGTGCCAGCAGCCATAAGGTCGGGGGTTACGAGCAGTACTTC. This sequence encodes CASSHKVGGYEQYF. The chain has TRBV7-9 and TRBJ2-7, with D tentatively TRBD2 (6 bases). Per the germline V gene, CDR1 is SEHNR and CDR2 is FQNEAQ (reference sequence). Trimming cost V 5 bases and J 4 bases, with 15 bases left between them. This CDR3 contains 14 residues.

The chain links TRBV19 to TRBJ2-1; 11 bases align to TRBD1. CDR3 length: 14 amino acids. CDR1 is LNHDA and CDR2 is SQIVND in the germline V gene (reference sequence). The V gene end was trimmed by 3 bases and the J gene end by 8 bases; junction bases not matched to a gene: 3. The CDR3 DNA sequence: TGTGCCAGTAGTATCGGGACAGGGGGATATGAGCAGTTCTTC. Amino acid sequence: CASSIGTGGYEQFF.

The chain employs TRBV25-1 and TRBJ2-5; 7 positions match TRBD1. Unmatched junction bases numbered 10, after V lost 1 base and J lost 5 bases. Germline CDR1 and CDR2: MGHDK and SYGVNS. This CDR3 spans 16 amino acids. Here the CDR3 reads CASSEWQGKGAETQYF. The CDR3 coding sequence is TGTGCCAGCAGTGAATGGCAGGGGAAGGGGGCCGAGACCCAGTACTTC.

This clone was seen only a few times. V gene TRBV6-5 combines with J gene TRBJ1-1, with D perhaps TRBD1 (5 bases). CDR3 size: 13 residues. With 10 bases removed from V and 1 base from J, the gap between germline ends came to 13 bases. The germline gives CDR1 MNHEY, CDR2 SVGAGI. CDR3 sequence (DNA): TGTGCCATATCTGCAGGGTGGAACACTGAAGCTTTCTTT. This translates into CAISAGWNTEAFF.

In DNA form, the CDR3 reads TGCAGCGCAAAACTATCGGGTCAGCCCCAGCATTTT. It specifies CSAKLSGQPQHF. The chain joins TRBV29-1 to TRBJ1-5, with D hard to call. The CDR3 has 12 amino acids. V lost 7 bases and J lost 6, with 13 bases in between. Germline assignment: CDR1 SQVTM and CDR2 ANQGSEA.

V gene TRBV6-6 combines with J gene TRBJ1-2; possibly TRBD1 for D (5 bases). The CDR3 extends over 16 amino acids. V lost 2 bases and J 7 bases, leaving 20 bases between the germline ends. Germline CDR1 MNHNY, CDR2 SVGAGI (reference sequence). CDR3 DNA: TGTGCCAGCAGTTACGATAACGCAGGGCTTTACGGTGGCTACACCTTC. Its translation is CASSYDNAGLYGGYTF.

The rearrangement joins TRBV7-2 to TRBJ1-5, with D unresolved. Between the trimmed V and J ends, which lost 0 bases and 1 base, there was a span of 4 bases. Germline-derived CDR1 and CDR2 are SGHTA and FQGNSA. This CDR3 spans 14 amino acids. This chain's CDR3 is CASSLAGSNQPQHF. CDR3 bases: TGTGCCAGCAGCTTAGCCGGGAGCAATCAGCCCCAGCATTTT.

The chain couples TRBV7-9 to TRBJ1-1; 7 bases match TRBD1. Looked up from germline, CDR1 is SEHNR and CDR2 is FQNEAQ (reference sequence). The CDR3 runs to 15 residues. The V and J ends lost 2 bases and 5 bases, in that order; junction bases with no gene match: 8. DNA of the CDR3: TGTGCCAGCAGCTTACTATCAACAGGGGATACTGAAGCTTTCTTT. This sequence encodes CASSLLSTGDTEAFF.

CDR3 in DNA: TGTGCCAGTAGTATAGTCCGGAGCAGAGGTGAGCAGTTCTTC. This codes for CASSIVRSRGEQFF. The gene calls are TRBV19 and TRBJ2-1; the D is unclear. Germline loops: CDR1 LNHDA, CDR2 SQIVND (reference sequence). The CDR3 extends over 14 amino acids. V shed 1 base and J shed 9 bases, with 13 bases lying between them.

The rearrangement links TRBV7-9 to TRBJ1-5; TRBD1 matches 7 bases. Germline-derived CDR1 and CDR2 are SEHNR and FQNEAQ (reference sequence). This CDR3 has 13 residues. Trimming cost V 5 bases and J 6 bases; bases outside gene matches: 4. CDR3 loop: CASSGQGVQPQHF. The CDR3 region has the DNA TGTGCCAGCAGCGGGCAGGGGGTTCAGCCCCAGCATTTT. Variable domain in full (rest from reference TRBV7-9 and TRBJ1-5): DTGVSQNPRHKITKRGQNVTFRCDPISEHNRLYWYRQTLGQGPEFLTYFQNEAQLEKSRLLSDRFSAERPKGSFSTLEIQRTEQGDSAMYLCASSGQGVQPQHFGDGTRLSIL.